A single sample is the source of the 26 T cell receptor beta chains below, sequenced in a study of blood T cell repertoires in COVID-19. Clones were read by immunoSEQ multiplex PCR, and TCRdb kept only the in-frame ones, dropping some. The sample holds 200,000 to 300,000 clones, more than 75% seen once. Sequenced input: peripheral blood. These receptor sequences come from a woman in her thirties or forties who had recovered from COVID-19.

The V call is TRBV5-1, the J call TRBJ1-5, with 8 bases fitting TRBD1. The CDR3 has 15 residues. Germline-derived CDR1 and CDR2 are SGHRS and YFSETQ. V lost 0 bases, J lost 4 bases, and 3 bases stayed unmatched. CDR3 in DNA: TGCGCCAGCAGCTTGGCCGGGGACAGGAATCAGCCCCAGCATTTT. Amino acid sequence: CASSLAGDRNQPQHF.

This chain joins TRBV18 and TRBJ2-7, with 9 bases aligning to TRBD1. The J segment lost 3 bases and the V segment lost 0 bases, leaving 3 bases of the junction unmatched. The CDR3 totals 15 residues. Germline values: CDR1 KGHSH, CDR2 LQKENI. The CDR3 loop is CASSPPTGQGYEQYF. The CDR3 DNA follows: TGTGCCAGCTCACCACCGACGGGACAGGGCTACGAGCAGTACTTC.

The chain employs TRBV19 and TRBJ2-7, with 9 bases aligning to TRBD2. Germline values: CDR1 LNHDA, CDR2 SQIVND (reference sequence). The CDR3 totals 14 residues. V gave up 3 bases and J gave up 4 bases; unmatched junction bases: 4. The CDR3 DNA reads TGTGCCAGTAGTATCGCTAGCGGGATGTACGAGCAGTACTTC. Protein: CASSIASGMYEQYF.

V and J are TRBV11-3 and TRBJ2-3, with 8 bases identical to TRBD1. The germline V gene has CDR1 SGHNT and CDR2 YENEEA. CDR3 length: 15 residues. The V segment lost 4 bases and the J segment 0 bases; nucleotides outside the gene matches: 3. CDR3 in DNA: TGTGCCAGCAGCTCACGGACAGGGAGCACAGATACGCAGTATTTT. Its translation: CASSSRTGSTDTQYF.

This sequence joins TRBV14 and TRBJ2-2; D is possibly TRBD2 (6 bases). The CDR3 consists of 17 residues. CDR1 is SGHDN and CDR2 is FVKESK in the germline V gene. Trimming took off 4 bases at V and 6 bases at J, with 21 bases between the two ends. The CDR3 spells CASSPPGRRGVAGELFF. CDR3 sequence (DNA): TGTGCCAGCAGCCCCCCGGGGAGGAGGGGAGTGGCCGGGGAGCTGTTTTTT.

The chain employs TRBV7-2 and TRBJ2-6; 9 bases are a match to TRBD2. Germline V gene lookup returns CDR1 SGHTA and CDR2 FQGNSA. The CDR3 runs 18 residues. V shed 5 bases and J 0 bases; nucleotides not matched to a gene: 8. Written as DNA, the CDR3 is TGTGCCAGCAGCCCAGGGGTTAGCGGGAGCTCTGGGGCCAACGTCCTGACTTTC. Translated, it gives CASSPGVSGSSGANVLTF.

The chain couples TRBV11-3 to TRBJ2-5; 14 nucleotides agree with TRBD2. The CDR3 loop spans 20 amino acids. Looked up from germline, CDR1 is SGHNT and CDR2 is YENEEA. After removal of 1 base from V and 1 base from J, the junction contained 11 bases not matched to a gene. CDR3 sequence: CASSLGAGTSGSPFQETQYF. Written as DNA, the CDR3 is TGTGCCAGCAGCTTAGGGGCCGGGACTAGCGGGAGCCCATTCCAAGAGACCCAGTACTTC.

The chain recombines TRBV18 with TRBJ1-1, with 9 bases matching TRBD1. Germline CDR1 KGHSH, CDR2 LQKENI. J was trimmed by 11 bases and V by 0 bases; bases with no gene match: 7. The CDR3 is made up of 14 amino acids. This chain's CDR3 is CASSPPGQGVRAFF. As DNA, the CDR3 is TGTGCCAGCTCACCACCGGGACAGGGTGTTAGGGCTTTCTTT. The full variable domain, completed using reference TRBV18 and TRBJ1-1, is NAGVMQNPRHLVRRRGQEARLRCSPMKGHSHVYWYRQLPEEGLKFMVYLQKENIIDESGMPKERFSAEFPKEGPSILRIQQVVRGDSAAYFCASSPPGQGVRAFFGQGTRLTVV.

J is TRBJ1-4 and V is TRBV25-1, with D perhaps matching TRBD1 (6 bases). The germline V gene encodes CDR1 MGHDK and CDR2 SYGVNS. The germline V and J ends were trimmed by 6 bases and 7 bases, with 12 bases remaining between them. The CDR3 consists of 13 residues. The CDR3 loop is CASRDRIGEKLFF. In nucleotides, the CDR3 is TGTGCCAGCAGAGACAGGATCGGTGAAAAACTGTTTTTT.

This chain uses TRBV11-2 with TRBJ1-2; 9 bases are shared with TRBD1. V shed 5 bases and J 4 bases; nucleotides not matched to a gene: 8. CDR3 length: 15 residues. CDR1 and CDR2 (germline): SGHAT, FQNNGV. In nucleotides, the CDR3 is TGTGCCAGCAGCCCCCGGGACAGGGCCCTCTATGGCTACACCTTC. Translation gives CASSPRDRALYGYTF.

The chain has TRBV4-1 and TRBJ2-7, with 7 positions matching TRBD2. Trimming took 4 bases from V and 7 from J; bases not matched to a gene: 13. The CDR3 length is 15 residues. From germline, CDR1 is MGHRA and CDR2 YSYEKL. CDR3 coding DNA: TGCGCCAGCAGCCCCCTCGGGGCGGGAGCGGGGGAGCAGTACTTC. Its translation: CASSPLGAGAGEQYF.

The V gene is TRBV4-3, the J gene TRBJ1-5; D gene ambiguous. The CDR3 length is 12 residues. Germline loops: CDR1 LGHNA, CDR2 YSLEER. Trimming pared 3 bases from V and 9 bases from J, leaving 9 bases between. CDR3 sequence (DNA): TGCGCCAGCAGCCAGGAGGGTGGGCCCCAGCATTTT. Amino acid sequence: CASSQEGGPQHF.

The rearrangement links TRBV21-1 to TRBJ2-7; TRBD1, as called in the table, went unchecked against the DNA. TRBV21-1 is a known pseudogene. This CDR3 is built from 14 residues. The CDR3 loop reads CASIGCPGDHEQYF. The DNA for the CDR3 is TGTGCCAGCATAGGGTGCCCAGGGGACCACGAGCAGTACTTC.

This chain links TRBV2 with TRBJ1-1; 7 bases agree with TRBD1. Germline values: CDR1 SNHLY, CDR2 FYNNEI. The V gene end was trimmed by 6 bases and the J gene end by 6 bases; junction bases not matched to a gene: 10. This CDR3 is 14 amino acids long. CDR3 nucleotides: TGTGCCAGCAGCCGGGACAGCCGGTCTCCTGAAGCTTTCTTT. Amino acids: CASSRDSRSPEAFF.

The gene calls are TRBV18 and TRBJ2-7, with 9 bases matching TRBD2. CDR1 is KGHSH, CDR2 LQKENI, per germline. V shed 3 bases and J 7 bases; nucleotides not matched to a gene: 10. CDR3 length equals 15 residues. CDR3 coding DNA: TGTGCCAGCTCACCGGGGAGCGGGAGGCTCGGGGAGCAGTACTTC. This codes for CASSPGSGRLGEQYF.

The rearrangement joins TRBV5-5 to TRBJ1-1, with a possible D match to TRBD1 (5 bases). V lost 4 bases to trimming and J lost 1 base, with 14 bases between them. Per the germline V gene, CDR1 is SGHKS and CDR2 is YYEKEE (reference sequence). The CDR3 has 15 residues. CDR3 DNA sequence: TGTGCCAGCAGCCCCGCAGTGGGGCCGAACACTGAAGCTTTCTTT. Protein product: CASSPAVGPNTEAFF.

V is TRBV27 and J is TRBJ1-2; 12 nucleotides align to TRBD1. The germline gives CDR1 MNHEY, CDR2 SMNVEV (reference sequence). The CDR3 runs to 18 residues. V lost 2 bases to trimming and J lost 3 bases; unmatched junction nucleotides: 10. The CDR3 spells CASSLEGGQGAGDYGYTF. The CDR3 DNA is TGTGCCAGCAGTTTAGAGGGGGGACAGGGGGCAGGGGACTATGGCTACACCTTC.

The chain joins TRBV30 to TRBJ2-7, with 9 bases fitting TRBD1. The V and J ends lost 3 bases and 9 bases, in that order; junction bases with no gene match: 24. The V gene's germline CDR1 is GTSNPN and CDR2 SVGIG (reference sequence). CDR3 size: 18 residues. The CDR3 DNA reads TGTGCCTGGAGCCCCCCGGCGGGACAGGGCCCCGACGTATTTGGGCAGTACGTC. Its translation: CAWSPPAGQGPDVFGQYV.

The V and J genes are TRBV6-4 and TRBJ2-2, with 10 bases identical to TRBD1. The germline gives CDR1 MRHNA, CDR2 SNTAGT. Trimming took 6 bases from V and 7 from J; bases not matched to a gene: 5. There are 14 residues in the CDR3. The DNA of the CDR3 is TGTGCCAGCAGCAAGGACAGGGGGAGCGGGGAGCTGTTTTTT. Protein product: CASSKDRGSGELFF.

J is TRBJ1-2 and V is TRBV7-2; unclear D gene. The CDR3 consists of 14 residues. The ends were cut back, 0 bases at V and 8 bases at J, with 13 bases in the middle. Germline loops: CDR1 SGHTA, CDR2 FQGNSA. CDR3: CASSLASGVWGYTF. CDR3 sequence (DNA): TGTGCCAGCAGCTTAGCGTCCGGGGTCTGGGGCTACACCTTC.

The genes are TRBV13 and TRBJ2-1; 8 nucleotides align to TRBD2. V gave up 8 bases and J gave up 7 bases; unmatched junction bases: 10. This CDR3 contains 14 residues. Germline V gene lookup returns CDR1 PRHDT and CDR2 FYEKMQ (reference sequence). The DNA of the CDR3 is TGTGCCAGCCGGCAGGTGGCTAGCGGGAATGAGCAGTTCTTC. Its protein is CASRQVASGNEQFF.

The rearrangement joins TRBV2 to TRBJ2-5; 8 bases map to TRBD1. Germline V gene data show CDR1 as SNHLY and CDR2 as FYNNEI. This CDR3 is built from 14 residues. The J segment lost 3 bases and the V segment lost 6 bases, leaving 6 bases of the junction unmatched. CDR3 bases: TGTGCCAGCAGCCACGGACAGGGCGAAGAGACCCAGTACTTC. Its translation: CASSHGQGEETQYF.

The CDR3 spells CASSVAGQSYNEQFF. CDR3 coding DNA: TGTGCCAGCAGCGTGGCGGGGCAGTCCTACAATGAGCAGTTCTTC. This rearrangement joins TRBV9 to TRBJ2-1; perhaps TRBD2 as D (6 bases). V was trimmed by 2 bases and J by 1 base, leaving 10 bases between them. Germline loops: CDR1 SGDLS, CDR2 YYNGEE. The CDR3 is made up of 15 amino acids.

J is TRBJ1-5 and V is TRBV15; D is ambiguous. Between the trimmed V and J ends, which lost 0 bases and 5 bases, there was a span of 5 bases. The germline gives CDR1 LNHNV, CDR2 YYDKDF (reference sequence). CDR3 length equals 13 residues. The CDR3 region is CATSRDRDQPQHF. For the CDR3, the DNA is TGTGCCACCAGCAGAGATCGGGATCAGCCCCAGCATTTT.

The chain combines TRBV6-5 with TRBJ1-2; unclear D gene. Germline V gives CDR1 MNHEY, CDR2 SVGAGI. Trimming left V 2 bases short and J 4 bases short, with 14 bases between. The CDR3 has 15 amino acids. In DNA form, the CDR3 reads TGTGCCAGCAGTTACCGGAGCGGGCCCTCCTATGGCTACACCTTC. This encodes CASSYRSGPSYGYTF.

The chain joins TRBV5-5 to TRBJ2-5; maybe TRBD1 (6 bases). Germline V lookup: CDR1 SGHKS, CDR2 YYEKEE (reference sequence). The CDR3 sequence is 15 residues long. V lost 4 bases, J lost 4 bases, and 17 bases lay in between. CDR3 DNA sequence: TGTGCCAGCAGCCAGGCCACAGGGTTCTCAGAGACCCAGTACTTC. Translation gives CASSQATGFSETQYF. Supplemented by reference TRBV5-5 and TRBJ2-5, the full variable domain reads DAGVTQSPTHLIKTRGQQVTLRCSPISGHKSVSWYQQVLGQGPQFIFQYYEKEERGRGNFPDRFSARQFPNYSSELNVNALLLGDSALYLCASSQATGFSETQYFGPGTRLLVL.